The rows below give T cell receptor beta chains drawn from one sample of a study of shared clonotypes between healthy human individuals. The assay was immunoSEQ multiplex PCR, and TCRdb's table has in-frame clones only and misses some. The repertoire has about 2.4 million clones, 90% to 95% of them found once; the top ten carry 0.11% to 0.15%. The source material was naive CD4+ T cells sorted from blood. These receptors originate from a man aged 18 to 30 in good health. CDR3s include the opening cysteine and the closing phenylalanine or tryptophan. A D gene is named only where the DNA matches it firmly. Rows may omit the clone size; those that give it use once, few, many or a size class.

clone_size: few
d_call: NA
j_call: TRBJ1-6
v_call: TRBV7-3
cdr3_aa: CASSAGPNSPLHF
cdr3_nt: TGTGCCAGCAGCGCCGGACCAAATTCACCCCTCCACTTT

clone_size: NA
d_call: NA
j_call: TRBJ1-6
v_call: TRBV7-2
cdr3_aa: CASSSLRTNSPLHF
cdr3_nt: TGTGCCAGCAGCTCCCTAAGAACAAATTCACCCCTCCACTTT

clone_size: once
d_call: NA
j_call: TRBJ1-6
v_call: TRBV4-3
cdr3_aa: CASSQEGPPVASPLHF
cdr3_nt: TGCGCCAGCAGCCAAGAGGGGCCTCCCGTAGCGTCACCCCTCCACTTT

clone_size: NA
d_call: NA
j_call: TRBJ1-1
v_call: TRBV5-1
cdr3_aa: CASSLDNTEAFF
cdr3_nt: TGCGCCAGCAGCTTAGATAACACTGAAGCTTTCTTT

clone_size: NA
d_call: NA
j_call: TRBJ2-1
v_call: TRBV4-1
cdr3_aa: CASSTFSGSYNEQFF
cdr3_nt: TGCGCCAGCAGCACATTTAGCGGAAGCTACAATGAGCAGTTCTTC

clone_size: NA
d_call: TRBD1
j_call: TRBJ2-3
v_call: TRBV18
cdr3_aa: CASSADRASDTQYF
cdr3_nt: TGTGCCAGCTCAGCCGACAGGGCTTCAGATACGCAGTATTTT

clone_size: NA
d_call: NA
j_call: TRBJ1-5
v_call: TRBV30
cdr3_aa: CAWSVAGSQPQHF
cdr3_nt: TGTGCCTGGAGTGTAGCAGGGTCTCAGCCCCAGCATTTT

clone_size: NA
d_call: NA
j_call: TRBJ2-5
v_call: TRBV7-9
cdr3_aa: CASSPLSGASTETQYF
cdr3_nt: TGTGCCAGCAGCCCCCTATCCGGGGCCTCGACCGAGACCCAGTACTTC

clone_size: NA
d_call: NA
j_call: TRBJ1-6
v_call: TRBV5-4
cdr3_aa: CASSQTGTNSPLHF
cdr3_nt: TGTGCCAGCAGCCAGACAGGAACTAATTCACCCCTCCACTTT

clone_size: NA
d_call: TRBD1
j_call: TRBJ2-3
v_call: TRBV10-3
cdr3_aa: CAIRDPNRGGTDTQYF
cdr3_nt: TGTGCCATCAGGGACCCGAACAGGGGAGGCACAGATACGCAGTATTTT

clone_size: NA
d_call: TRBD1
j_call: TRBJ1-2
v_call: TRBV10-2
cdr3_aa: CASSDALDREYGYTF
cdr3_nt: TGCGCCAGCAGTGACGCGCTGGACAGGGAATATGGCTACACCTTC

clone_size: NA
d_call: NA
j_call: TRBJ1-2
v_call: TRBV12-5
cdr3_aa: CASGLVSVRGYTF
cdr3_nt: TGTGCTAGTGGTTTGGTATCGGTTCGGGGCTACACCTTC

clone_size: once
d_call: NA
j_call: TRBJ1-2
v_call: TRBV19
cdr3_aa: CASSTYQRDWYGYTF
cdr3_nt: TGTGCCAGTAGTACCTATCAGCGGGATTGGTATGGCTACACCTTC

clone_size: NA
d_call: NA
j_call: TRBJ1-2
v_call: TRBV6-5
cdr3_aa: CASTGTPFGYTF
cdr3_nt: TGTGCCAGCACCGGAACCCCATTTGGCTACACCTTC

clone_size: NA
d_call: TRBD1
j_call: TRBJ2-5
v_call: TRBV7-2
cdr3_aa: CASSLVGQLQETQYF
cdr3_nt: TGTGCCAGCAGCTTAGTGGGACAGCTCCAAGAGACCCAGTACTTC

clone_size: NA
d_call: TRBD2
j_call: TRBJ2-7
v_call: TRBV19
cdr3_aa: CASSIRGRAYEQYF
cdr3_nt: TGTGCCAGTAGTATTCGGGGGAGGGCCTACGAGCAGTACTTC

clone_size: NA
d_call: TRBD1
j_call: TRBJ1-1
v_call: TRBV28
cdr3_aa: CASSYTGVLEAFF
cdr3_nt: TGTGCCAGCAGCTACACAGGGGTCTTGGAAGCTTTCTTT

clone_size: once
d_call: NA
j_call: TRBJ2-2
v_call: TRBV11-3
cdr3_aa: CASSTRGSGELFF
cdr3_nt: TGTGCCAGCAGCACCAGGGGTTCCGGGGAGCTGTTTTTT